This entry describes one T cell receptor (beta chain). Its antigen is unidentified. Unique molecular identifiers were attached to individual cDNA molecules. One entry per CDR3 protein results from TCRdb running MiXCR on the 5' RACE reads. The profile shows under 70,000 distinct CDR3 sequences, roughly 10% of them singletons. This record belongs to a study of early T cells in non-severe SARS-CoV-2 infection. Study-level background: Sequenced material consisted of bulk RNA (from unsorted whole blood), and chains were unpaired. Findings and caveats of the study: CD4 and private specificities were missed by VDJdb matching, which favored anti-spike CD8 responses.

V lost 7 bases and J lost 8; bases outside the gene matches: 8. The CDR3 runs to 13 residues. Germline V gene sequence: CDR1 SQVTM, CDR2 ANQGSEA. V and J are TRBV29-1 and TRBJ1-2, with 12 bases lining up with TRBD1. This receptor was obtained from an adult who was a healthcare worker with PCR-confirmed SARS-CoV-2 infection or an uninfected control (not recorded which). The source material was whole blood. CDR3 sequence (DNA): TGCAGCGCCCTACCGGGACAGGGGGCCGGCTACACCTTC. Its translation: CSALPGQGAGYTF.